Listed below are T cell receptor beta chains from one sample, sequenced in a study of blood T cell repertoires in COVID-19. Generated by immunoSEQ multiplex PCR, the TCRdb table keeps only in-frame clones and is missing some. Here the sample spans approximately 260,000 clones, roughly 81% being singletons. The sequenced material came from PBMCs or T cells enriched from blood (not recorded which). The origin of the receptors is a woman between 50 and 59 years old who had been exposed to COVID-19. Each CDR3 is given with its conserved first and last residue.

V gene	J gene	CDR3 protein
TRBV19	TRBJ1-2	CASSIRGSIQTSNYGYTF
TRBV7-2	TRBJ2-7	CASSLGGFPSSYEQYF
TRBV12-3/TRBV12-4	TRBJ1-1	CASSLGGVTEAFF
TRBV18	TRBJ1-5	CASSPGRQGTLSNQPQHF
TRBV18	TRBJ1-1	CASSPRTGGGNTEAFF
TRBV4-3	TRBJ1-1	CASSQSDQGEAFF
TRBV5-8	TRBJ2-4	CASSLRRMARAKNIQYF
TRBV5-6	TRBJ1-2	CASSSPTGGVYGYTF
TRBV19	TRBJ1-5	CATGTTINQPQHF
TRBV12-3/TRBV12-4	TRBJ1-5	CASSPRSNQPQHF
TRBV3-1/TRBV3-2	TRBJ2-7	CASSRGLSYEQYF
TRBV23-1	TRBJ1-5	CASSLTPDGENQPQHF